These T cell receptor beta chains were read from a single sample in a study of blood T cell repertoires in COVID-19. Sequenced by immunoSEQ multiplex PCR; TCRdb stores in-frame clones only, minus some. The sample carries 93,000 or so clones, just over 85% recorded once. The sequenced material came from peripheral blood. The source of these receptors is a human donor in a cohort sampled during active COVID-19. CDR3s include the opening cysteine and the closing phenylalanine or tryptophan. The D gene is left open where the match is weak. Some rows mark clone size as missing; the rest say once, few, many or name a class of expanded clone.

j_call: TRBJ2-1; d_call: TRBD2; clone_size: once; v_call: TRBV4-3; cdr3_aa: CASSQEWTSGRAGNNEQFF; cdr3_nt: TGCGCCAGCAGCCAGGAATGGACTAGCGGGAGGGCCGGGAACAATGAGCAGTTCTTC
j_call: TRBJ2-1; d_call: NA; clone_size: few; v_call: TRBV11-2; cdr3_aa: CASSLLTGGTYNEQFF; cdr3_nt: TGTGCCAGCAGCTTATTGACAGGAGGAACCTACAATGAGCAGTTCTTC
j_call: TRBJ1-3; d_call: NA; clone_size: NA; v_call: TRBV6-5; cdr3_aa: CASSYSTGSGNTIYF; cdr3_nt: TGTGCCAGCAGTTACTCAACAGGGTCCGGAAACACCATATATTTT
j_call: TRBJ1-4; d_call: NA; clone_size: NA; v_call: TRBV9; cdr3_aa: CASSVGGSKNEKLFF; cdr3_nt: TGTGCCAGCAGCGTAGGGGGCAGCAAAAATGAAAAACTGTTTTTT
j_call: TRBJ2-1; d_call: TRBD1; clone_size: NA; v_call: TRBV7-7; cdr3_aa: CASSSRTGGAFHEQFF; cdr3_nt: TGTGCCAGCAGCTCCAGGACAGGGGGGGCGTTTCATGAGCAGTTCTTC
j_call: TRBJ2-4; d_call: TRBD2; clone_size: NA; v_call: TRBV7-2; cdr3_aa: CASSLESSGRVVQYF; cdr3_nt: TGTGCCAGCAGCTTAGAGTCTAGCGGGAGGGTAGTTCAGTACTTC
j_call: TRBJ2-2; d_call: NA; clone_size: NA; v_call: TRBV21-1; cdr3_aa: CASTNAHGRGVLRMNTGELFF; cdr3_nt: TGTGCCAGCACCAACGCACACGGGCGGGGGGTCTTAAGAATGAACACCGGGGAGCTGTTTTTT
j_call: TRBJ1-2; d_call: TRBD1; clone_size: NA; v_call: TRBV19; cdr3_aa: CASSTPGQEKYGYTF; cdr3_nt: TGTGCCAGTAGTACCCCGGGACAGGAAAAATATGGCTACACCTTC
j_call: TRBJ1-1; d_call: NA; clone_size: NA; v_call: TRBV7-9; cdr3_aa: CASSSDTANTEAFF; cdr3_nt: TGTGCCAGCAGCTCGGACACTGCGAACACTGAAGCTTTCTTT
j_call: TRBJ2-3; d_call: TRBD1; clone_size: NA; v_call: TRBV19; cdr3_aa: CASSPGTGVGTDTQYF; cdr3_nt: TGTGCCAGTAGTCCCGGGACAGGGGTCGGCACAGATACGCAGTATTTT
j_call: TRBJ2-1; d_call: TRBD2; clone_size: NA; v_call: TRBV11-2; cdr3_aa: CASSPAGFSGYLNEQFF; cdr3_nt: TGTGCCAGCAGCCCAGCGGGGTTTTCGGGTTACCTCAATGAGCAGTTCTTC
j_call: TRBJ1-6; d_call: NA; clone_size: NA; v_call: TRBV6-5; cdr3_aa: CASSYYSNNSPLHF; cdr3_nt: TGTGCCAGCAGTTATTACTCAAACAATTCACCCCTCCACTTT
j_call: TRBJ2-7; d_call: TRBD1; clone_size: NA; v_call: TRBV27; cdr3_aa: CASSSRRTGLMGEQYF; cdr3_nt: TGTGCCAGCAGTTCCCGTCGGACAGGGCTCATGGGTGAGCAGTACTTC
j_call: TRBJ2-1; d_call: TRBD2; clone_size: NA; v_call: TRBV25-1; cdr3_aa: CASSEPSGVYNEQFF; cdr3_nt: TGTGCCAGCAGTGAGCCTAGCGGGGTCTACAATGAGCAGTTCTTC
j_call: TRBJ2-3; d_call: NA; clone_size: NA; v_call: TRBV7-9; cdr3_aa: CASSLGETSTDTQYF; cdr3_nt: TGTGCCAGCAGCTTAGGTGAGACTAGCACAGATACGCAGTATTTT
j_call: TRBJ2-5; d_call: TRBD1; clone_size: NA; v_call: TRBV28; cdr3_aa: CASRPTGGAGTQYF; cdr3_nt: TGTGCCAGCAGGCCGACAGGGGGCGCAGGGACCCAGTACTTC
j_call: TRBJ1-1; d_call: TRBD1; clone_size: NA; v_call: TRBV29-1; cdr3_aa: CSVGGQVTMNTEAFF; cdr3_nt: TGCAGCGTTGGGGGACAGGTCACTATGAACACTGAAGCTTTCTTT
j_call: TRBJ2-7; d_call: TRBD1; clone_size: NA; v_call: TRBV6-4; cdr3_aa: CASSRDRGYEQYF; cdr3_nt: TGTGCCAGCTCCCGGGACAGGGGCTACGAGCAGTACTTC
j_call: TRBJ2-4; d_call: NA; clone_size: few; v_call: TRBV9; cdr3_aa: CASTQVRLAKNIQYF; cdr3_nt: TGTGCCAGCACCCAAGTCCGGTTAGCCAAAAACATTCAGTACTTC
j_call: TRBJ2-3; d_call: NA; clone_size: NA; v_call: TRBV10-2; cdr3_aa: CASSNTDTQYF; cdr3_nt: TGCGCCAGCAGCAACACAGATACGCAGTATTTT
j_call: TRBJ2-3; d_call: TRBD1; clone_size: NA; v_call: TRBV10-3; cdr3_aa: CAISDGDRDLTDTQYF; cdr3_nt: TGTGCCATCAGCGATGGCGACAGGGATTTGACAGATACGCAGTATTTT
j_call: TRBJ2-2; d_call: TRBD2; clone_size: NA; v_call: TRBV6-5; cdr3_aa: CASRGGGVSTGELFF; cdr3_nt: TGTGCCTCCCGGGGGGGAGGAGTATCTACCGGGGAGCTGTTTTTT